This T cell receptor beta chain was sequenced in a study of T cells in Graves' hyperthyroidism and ophthalmopathy. Study-level points and caveats: Expanded thyroid clonotypes (above 0.001) were mostly also found in blood.

Comment on this clonotype: Its antigen is undetermined.

The CDR3 runs to 13 residues. The V and J ends lost 6 bases and 3 bases respectively, with 12 bases between them. The source material, RNA transcripts, was used to amplify TCR beta CDR3 regions. First-round RT-PCR with HTBI primers amplified the TCR CDR3 region. TCRdb re-analysed the multiplex PCR reads in MiXCR, keeping a single row per CDR3 protein. This table has about 540,000 distinct CDR3 sequences, 46% appearing once. No ophthalmopathy progression within 18 months constituted stable Graves' hyperthyroidism. Newly diagnosed hyperthyroidism patients aged 18 to 65 years had disease lasting under 2 months.

The sequence derives from a young woman with Graves' hyperthyroidism. The V call is TRBV12-3 or TRBV12-4, the J call TRBJ2-7, with D maybe TRBD1 (6 bases). Material: peripheral blood or thyroid tissue (not recorded which). CDR3 in DNA: TGTGCCAGCAGGGCCGGACAGAGCTACGAGCAGTACTTC. This gives the protein CASRAGQSYEQYF.